One sample yielded the 31 T cell receptor beta chains listed below, sequenced in a study of early T cells in non-severe SARS-CoV-2 infection. One entry per CDR3 protein, called by TCRdb with MiXCR from the 5' RACE reads. The sample gives under 95,000 distinct CDR3 sequences, roughly an eighth of which show up once; 4% to 5% is in the top ten. The specimen sequenced was whole blood. All receptors derive from an adult who was a healthcare worker with PCR-confirmed SARS-CoV-2 infection or an uninfected control (not recorded which).

This chain uses TRBV7-9 with TRBJ2-7; D is perhaps TRBD1 or TRBD2 (5 bases each). The CDR3 is made up of 13 amino acids. Germline V gene data show CDR1 as SEHNR and CDR2 as FQNEAQ (reference sequence). Between the trimmed V and J ends, which lost 3 bases and 4 bases, there was a span of 10 bases. As DNA, the CDR3 is TGTGCCAGCAGCTTGGGGGAGAGGTACGAGCAGTACTTC. Its protein product is CASSLGERYEQYF. The variable domain in full, with the rest retrieved from reference TRBV7-9 and TRBJ2-7, is DTGVSQNPRHKITKRGQNVTFRCDPISEHNRLYWYRQTLGQGPEFLTYFQNEAQLEKSRLLSDRFSAERPKGSFSTLEIQRTEQGDSAMYLCASSLGERYEQYFGPGTRLTVT.

V and J are TRBV5-5 and TRBJ2-3, with D hard to call. CDR3 length: 12 amino acids. Germline CDR1 is SGHKS and CDR2 is YYEKEE (reference sequence). V shed 2 bases and J shed 2 bases, with 3 bases lying between them. This CDR3 is CASSFTTDTQYF. The CDR3 region has the DNA TGTGCCAGCAGCTTTACCACAGATACGCAGTATTTT.

This rearrangement joins TRBV11-2 to TRBJ2-7, with 7 positions matching TRBD1. V trimming: 4 bases; J trimming: 2 bases; junction bases outside the gene matches: 5. The germline V gene has CDR1 SGHAT and CDR2 FQNNGV. This CDR3 is 14 amino acids long. The DNA of the CDR3 is TGTGCCAGCAGCTCGAACAGGGGACCCTACGAGCAGTACTTC. Translating gives CASSSNRGPYEQYF.

The chain is built from TRBV11-2 and TRBJ2-2; 12 nucleotides match TRBD2. CDR3 length: 16 amino acids. The V gene's germline CDR1 is SGHAT and CDR2 FQNNGV. With V trimmed by 4 bases and J by 6 bases, 6 bases remained unmatched. The CDR3 here is CASSYGLAGRAGELFF. For the CDR3, the DNA is TGTGCCAGCAGCTACGGACTAGCGGGGAGGGCCGGGGAGCTGTTTTTT.

V and J are TRBV7-9 and TRBJ2-5; D not certain. The germline V and J ends were trimmed by 1 base and 3 bases, with 9 bases remaining between them. The CDR3 contains 14 residues. Germline V gives CDR1 SEHNR, CDR2 FQNEAQ (reference sequence). As DNA, the CDR3 is TGTGCCAGCAGCTTAGTGCAGAGAGAAGAGACCCAGTACTTC. Protein: CASSLVQREETQYF.

The CDR3 sequence: CATAGGGMNTEAFF. The CDR3 nucleotides read TGTGCCACCGCCGGGGGGGGTATGAACACTGAAGCTTTCTTT. V usage is TRBV24-1 and J usage is TRBJ1-1; possible D gene TRBD1, 5 bases. The CDR3 loop spans 14 amino acids. The V and J ends lost 9 bases and 0 bases respectively, with 13 bases between them. The germline CDR1 and CDR2 sequences are KGHDR and SFDVKD.

This rearrangement joins TRBV9 to TRBJ2-7; a weak D match, TRBD1 (5 bases). The CDR3 extends over 13 amino acids. With 6 bases removed from V and 7 bases from J, the gap between germline ends came to 17 bases. Germline CDR1 and CDR2: SGDLS and YYNGEE. The CDR3, as DNA: TGTGCCAGCACCCACCTAACAGGCCTTGAGCAGTACTTC. It yields the protein CASTHLTGLEQYF.

CDR3 DNA sequence: TGCAGTGCTAGTACCGGGACTAGCGTGTACAATGAGCAGTTCTTC. Its protein is CSASTGTSVYNEQFF. V is TRBV20-1 and J is TRBJ2-1; 10 positions agree with TRBD2. The germline V gene has CDR1 DFQATT and CDR2 SNEGSKA (reference sequence). The J segment lost 4 bases and the V segment lost 3 bases, leaving 6 bases of the junction unmatched. The CDR3 consists of 15 residues.

The gene calls are TRBV20-1 and TRBJ1-1; D gene ambiguous. Germline V gene lookup returns CDR1 DFQATT and CDR2 SNEGSKA (reference sequence). This CDR3 contains 11 residues. The germline V and J ends were trimmed by 3 bases and 3 bases, with 5 bases remaining between them. CDR3 nucleotide sequence: TGCAGTGCTAGCCGCGACACTGAAGCTTTCTTT. Its translation is CSASRDTEAFF.

Points on this clonotype: Given a much more abundant clone one base away, this may be a read error. The chain carries TRBV11-2 and TRBJ1-5; D perhaps matches TRBD1 (6 bases). Germline loops: CDR1 SGHAT, CDR2 FQNNGV. This CDR3 has 13 amino acids. Trimming cost V 2 bases and J 7 bases, with 9 bases left between them. CDR3 amino acids: CASSLNREQPQHF. CDR3 coding DNA: TGTGCCAGCAGCTTAAACAGGGAACAGCCCCAGCATTTT. The full variable domain, in which reference TRBV11-2 and TRBJ1-5 provide the parts outside the CDR3, is EAGVAQSPRYKIIEKRQSVAFWCNPISGHATLYWYQQILGQGPKLLIQFQNNGVVDDSQLPKDRFSAERLKGVDSTLKIQPAKLEDSAVYLCASSLNREQPQHFGDGTRLSIL.

The chain uses TRBV6-1 and TRBJ1-2; D is undetermined. The germline V and J ends were trimmed by 7 bases and 4 bases, with 10 bases remaining between them. Germline CDR1 and CDR2: MNHNS and SASEGT. The CDR3 runs 12 residues. CDR3 amino acids: CASMSRPYGYTF. The CDR3 nucleotides are TGTGCCAGCATGAGCAGACCCTATGGCTACACCTTC.

In its sample, this clonotype was seen a few times. The rearrangement links TRBV24-1 to TRBJ2-3, with D unclear. Germline values: CDR1 KGHDR, CDR2 SFDVKD. V dropped 0 bases and J dropped 2 bases, with 8 bases sitting between them. The CDR3 covers 15 residues. The CDR3 reads CATSDLRTDTDTQYF. CDR3 bases: TGTGCCACCAGTGATTTGAGGACGGACACAGATACGCAGTATTTT.

In this sample, this clonotype turned up many times. The chain uses TRBV15 and TRBJ1-6; no firm D call. The germline gives CDR1 LNHNV, CDR2 YYDKDF (reference sequence). Between the trimmed V and J ends, which lost 5 bases and 14 bases, there was a span of 25 bases. CDR3 size: 16 residues. The CDR3 region has the DNA TGTGCCACCAGCTCCCGATTCAGCGTAGGACCTCTAACCCTCCACTTT. This translates into CATSSRFSVGPLTLHF.

On this clonotype itself: A single base separates this from a much larger clone, so it may be a read error. This chain uses TRBV6-2 or TRBV6-3 with TRBJ2-3; weak D call: TRBD1 (6 bases). This CDR3 is 16 amino acids long. Per the germline V gene, CDR1 is MNHEY and CDR2 is SVGEGT. V lost 5 bases to trimming and J lost 2 bases, with 17 bases between them. Here the CDR3 reads CASSHAGQRFTDTQYF. CDR3 DNA: TGTGCCAGCAGTCATGCTGGACAGCGGTTCACAGATACGCAGTATTTT.

Many counts were recorded for this clonotype. CDR3 amino acids: CASSSTVNYGYTF. The DNA for the CDR3 is TGTGCCAGCAGCTCAACAGTTAACTATGGCTACACCTTC. The chain uses TRBV5-5 and TRBJ1-2, with D unresolved. Germline-derived CDR1 and CDR2 are SGHKS and YYEKEE (reference sequence). The CDR3 is 13 residues long. Trimming cost V 3 bases and J 1 base, with 7 bases left between them.

This clonotype showed up many times. This chain links TRBV9 with TRBJ2-7; D remains ambiguous. The germline gives CDR1 SGDLS, CDR2 YYNGEE. The V and J ends lost 4 bases and 0 bases respectively, with 5 bases between them. CDR3 size: 12 residues. CDR3: CASSYDSYEQYF. In DNA, the CDR3 is TGTGCCAGCAGCTACGACTCCTACGAGCAGTACTTC. Full variable domain (outside the CDR3, taken from reference TRBV9 and TRBJ2-7): DSGVTQTPKHLITATGQRVTLRCSPRSGDLSVYWYQQSLDQGLQFLIQYYNGEERAKGNILERFSAQQFPDLHSELNLSSLELGDSALYFCASSYDSYEQYFGPGTRLTVT.

The V and J genes are TRBV11-2 and TRBJ2-1; TRBD2 aligns across 11 bases. The V gene's germline CDR1 is SGHAT and CDR2 FQNNGV. Trimming cost V 9 bases and J 5 bases; bases outside gene matches: 9. The CDR3 spans 15 residues. CDR3 sequence (DNA): TGTGCCAGTACCGTCGGGACTAGCGGTAACAATGAGCAGTTCTTC. Its protein product is CASTVGTSGNNEQFF.

This clonotype has at least ten counts. This sequence joins TRBV7-6 and TRBJ2-2; perhaps D is TRBD1 or TRBD2 (6 bases each). CDR3 size: 15 residues. CDR1 is SGHVS and CDR2 is FNYEAQ in the germline V gene. The V and J ends lost 3 bases and 4 bases respectively, with 12 bases between them. CDR3 nucleotide sequence: TGTGCCAGCAGCTTCGGGGGCTTGAGCACCGGGGAGCTGTTTTTT. Its protein is CASSFGGLSTGELFF.

This clonotype came up a few times. The gene calls are TRBV7-9 and TRBJ2-7; perhaps D is TRBD1 or TRBD2 (5 bases each). The CDR3 has 11 amino acids. Germline V gene data show CDR1 as SEHNR and CDR2 as FQNEAQ (reference sequence). CDR3 DNA sequence: TGTCTCGTACGGGGACCCACCGAGCAGTACTTC. Its translation: CLVRGPTEQYF.

This chain connects TRBV19 to TRBJ1-5; D is unresolved. Between the trimmed V and J ends, which lost 4 bases and 5 bases, there was a span of 9 bases. The CDR3 loop spans 13 amino acids. Germline CDR1 and CDR2: LNHDA and SQIVND (reference sequence). The CDR3: CASSRREDQPQHF. CDR3 nucleotides: TGTGCCAGTAGTAGGAGGGAGGATCAGCCCCAGCATTTT.

This clonotype was detected ten times or more. V usage is TRBV7-9 and J usage is TRBJ2-7; D is possibly TRBD2 (6 bases). The CDR3 spans 15 residues. CDR1 is SEHNR and CDR2 is FQNEAQ in the germline V gene (reference sequence). Trimming cost V 2 bases and J 6 bases, with 17 bases left between them. The CDR3 sequence: CASSLPSDYPREQYF. CDR3 sequence (DNA): TGTGCCAGCAGCTTACCCTCGGACTACCCTCGCGAGCAGTACTTC.

This clonotype was observed at least ten times. The chain combines TRBV27 with TRBJ2-1; 9 bases align to TRBD2. The CDR3 spans 14 residues. With 5 bases clipped from V and 6 bases from J, the junction kept 5 bases outside the gene matches. Per germline, CDR1 MNHEY and CDR2 SMNVEV (reference sequence). For the CDR3, the DNA is TGTGCCAGCAGTGAAATAGCGGGAGCCAATGAGCAGTTCTTC. This translates into CASSEIAGANEQFF.

In its sample, this clonotype was seen a few times. The genes are TRBV4-1 and TRBJ1-5; 7 bases map to TRBD1. There are 16 residues in the CDR3. J lost 9 bases, V lost 0 bases, and 11 bases had no gene match. Germline lookup yields CDR1 MGHRA and CDR2 YSYEKL. The DNA of the CDR3 is TGCGCCAGCAGCCAAGATGCGGGGCAGGGGGGTCGGCCCCAGCATTTT. Residues: CASSQDAGQGGRPQHF.

In its sample, this clonotype was seen many times. CDR3 sequence reads: CSAPRADGTDTQYF. CDR3 nucleotide sequence: TGCAGTGCCCCCAGGGCGGATGGCACAGATACGCAGTATTTT. The J gene is TRBJ2-3, the V gene TRBV20-1; perhaps TRBD1 as D (5 bases). There are 14 residues in the CDR3. The germline V and J ends were trimmed by 6 bases and 1 base, with 14 bases remaining between them. Germline-derived CDR1 and CDR2 are DFQATT and SNEGSKA (reference sequence).

The gene calls are TRBV7-2 and TRBJ2-2; D remains unclear. V lost 6 bases to trimming and J lost 5 bases, with 16 bases between them. CDR3 length equals 15 residues. Per the germline V gene, CDR1 is SGHTA and CDR2 is FQGNSA. In DNA form, the CDR3 reads TGTGCCAGCAGGCGTGGACGGGCCTCTACCGGGGAGCTGTTTTTT. It encodes CASRRGRASTGELFF.

Only a few counts were recorded for this clonotype. The chain has TRBV14 and TRBJ2-1; the D gene is possibly TRBD2 (5 bases). The V gene's germline CDR1 is SGHDN and CDR2 FVKESK. This CDR3 contains 14 residues. V lost 3 bases, J lost 5 bases, and 11 bases lay in between. CDR3 sequence (DNA): TGTGCCAGCAGCCAGCGAGACTACCACAATGAGCAGTTCTTC. The encoded protein is CASSQRDYHNEQFF.

This sequence joins TRBV7-9 and TRBJ2-2; the D gene is possibly TRBD1 (6 bases). Germline V gives CDR1 SEHNR, CDR2 FQNEAQ (reference sequence). This CDR3 has 14 amino acids. The V end lost 5 bases, the J end lost 6 bases, and 13 bases lay between the germline ends. The CDR3: CASSPLDRPGELFF. CDR3 DNA sequence: TGTGCCAGCAGCCCCCTCGACAGGCCCGGGGAGCTGTTTTTT.

This clonotype was recorded at least ten times. This chain joins TRBV11-3 and TRBJ2-1; no firm D call. CDR3 length: 11 residues. Germline lookup yields CDR1 SGHNT and CDR2 YENEEA. V lost 7 bases to trimming and J lost 9 bases, with 10 bases between them. The CDR3 loop reads CASTREAEQFF. CDR3 in DNA: TGTGCCAGCACAAGAGAGGCTGAGCAGTTCTTC.

J is TRBJ2-5 and V is TRBV11-2; no reliable D call. This CDR3 is built from 14 residues. Germline assignment: CDR1 SGHAT and CDR2 FQNNGV. V lost 0 bases to trimming and J lost 3 bases, with 8 bases between them. Here the CDR3 DNA reads TGTGCCAGCAGCTTAGATCTGGACGAAGAGACCCAGTACTTC. Translated: CASSLDLDEETQYF.

This clonotype came up many times. This chain joins TRBV6-5 and TRBJ2-1; D could derive from TRBD1 or TRBD2 (5 bases each). The CDR3 has 15 amino acids. CDR1 and CDR2 from the germline V gene are MNHEY and SVGAGI. Trimming cost V 6 bases and J 4 bases, with 16 bases left between them. CDR3 region: CASSGSRDGYNEQFF. The CDR3 bases are TGTGCCAGCAGCGGGTCACGGGACGGGTACAATGAGCAGTTCTTC.

This clonotype appeared a few times. This sequence joins TRBV25-1 and TRBJ2-6; the D gene is possibly TRBD1 (5 bases). The CDR3 extends over 17 amino acids. V dropped 1 base and J dropped 0 bases, with 10 bases sitting between them. CDR1 is MGHDK and CDR2 is SYGVNS in the germline V gene. CDR3 region: CASSESGSRSGANVLTF. For the CDR3, the DNA is TGTGCCAGCAGTGAATCAGGGTCCCGCTCTGGGGCCAACGTCCTGACTTTC.